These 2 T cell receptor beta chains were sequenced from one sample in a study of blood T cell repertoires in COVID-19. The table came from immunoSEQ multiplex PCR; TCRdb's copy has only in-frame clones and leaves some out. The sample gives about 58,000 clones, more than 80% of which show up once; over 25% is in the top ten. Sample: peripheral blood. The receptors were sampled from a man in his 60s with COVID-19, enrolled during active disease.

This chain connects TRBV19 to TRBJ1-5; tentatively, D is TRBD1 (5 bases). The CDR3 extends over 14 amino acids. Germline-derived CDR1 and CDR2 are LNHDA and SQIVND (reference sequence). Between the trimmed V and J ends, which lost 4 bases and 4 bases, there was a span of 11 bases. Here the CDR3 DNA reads TGTGCCAGTAGTACGGCAGGGACTAATCAGCCCCAGCATTTT. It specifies CASSTAGTNQPQHF. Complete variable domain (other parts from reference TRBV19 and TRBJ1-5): DGGITQSPKYLFRKEGQNVTLSCEQNLNHDAMYWYRQDPGQGLRLIYYSQIVNDFQKGDIAEGYSVSREKKESFPLTVTSAQKNPTAFYLCASSTAGTNQPQHFGDGTRLSIL.

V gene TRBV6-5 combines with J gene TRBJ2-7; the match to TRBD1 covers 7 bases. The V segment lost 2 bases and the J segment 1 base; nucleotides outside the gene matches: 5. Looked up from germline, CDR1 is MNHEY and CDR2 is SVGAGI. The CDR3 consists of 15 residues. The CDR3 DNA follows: TGTGCCAGCAGTTACCGGATGACAGGGTCCTACGAGCAGTACTTC. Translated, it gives CASSYRMTGSYEQYF.